A single sample is the source of the 12 T cell receptor beta chains below, sequenced in a study of shared clonotypes between healthy human individuals. Produced via immunoSEQ multiplex PCR; TCRdb's table is partial and in-frame only. Of approximately 320,000 clones in the sample, 74% were seen once. Sequencing was performed on memory CD4+ T cells sorted from blood. Described subset: CD45RA-negative fraction. The receptors come from a young man in good health.

Ten or more counts support this clone. V is TRBV18 and J is TRBJ2-3; no clear D. Germline V gene data show CDR1 as KGHSH and CDR2 as LQKENI. The CDR3 length is 14 residues. Trimming took 0 bases from V and 5 from J, leaving 9 bases between them. For the CDR3, the DNA is TGTGCCAGCTCACCACCGTCCACTGGAGATACGCAGTATTTT. It encodes CASSPPSTGDTQYF.

Notes on this clone: Other DNA sequences in the sample encode the same CDR3. The chain carries TRBV29-1 and TRBJ2-7; 7 bases agree with TRBD1. CDR3 length equals 11 residues. Trimming removed 6 bases from V and 2 bases from J; junction bases left unmatched: 1. Germline CDR1 and CDR2: SQVTM and ANQGSEA. The CDR3 reads CSVGTAYEQYF. The CDR3 region has the DNA TGCAGCGTGGGGACAGCCTACGAGCAGTACTTC.

The V call is TRBV6-5, the J call TRBJ1-1; TRBD1 is a possible D gene (6 bases). CDR3 length: 14 residues. V was shortened by 4 bases and J by 4 bases, with 13 bases between the two germline ends. Germline CDR1 and CDR2: MNHEY and SVGAGI. As DNA, the CDR3 is TGTGCCAGCAGTTTCGGACAGCTAAGCACTGAAGCTTTCTTT. Translating gives CASSFGQLSTEAFF.

There are many counts of this clone. This chain connects TRBV5-1 to TRBJ1-2; TRBD1 matches at 10 bases. V trimming: 0 bases; J trimming: 4 bases; junction bases outside the gene matches: 6. Germline assignment: CDR1 SGHRS and CDR2 YFSETQ. The CDR3 is made up of 16 amino acids. This CDR3 reads CASSLDGRTGGYGYTF. CDR3 sequence (DNA): TGCGCCAGCAGCTTGGATGGACGGACAGGGGGCTATGGCTACACCTTC.

This clone appeared a few times. The chain links TRBV2 to TRBJ2-3; 10 bases are a match to TRBD2. Trimming cost V 6 bases and J 3 bases; bases outside gene matches: 6. Per germline, CDR1 SNHLY and CDR2 FYNNEI. The CDR3 is made up of 15 amino acids. CDR3 loop: CASRELAGDTDTQYF. The DNA of the CDR3 is TGTGCCAGCAGGGAGCTAGCGGGAGATACAGATACGCAGTATTTT. Full variable domain (outside the CDR3, taken from reference TRBV2 and TRBJ2-3): EPEVTQTPSHQVTQMGQEVILRCVPISNHLYFYWYRQILGQKVEFLVSFYNNEISEKSEIFDDQFSVERPDGSNFTLKIRSTKLEDSAMYFCASRELAGDTDTQYFGPGTRLTVL.

The rearrangement joins TRBV18 to TRBJ2-1; tentative D call: TRBD2 (5 bases). Trimming removed 3 bases at V and 7 bases at J, with 16 bases between. CDR1 and CDR2 (germline): KGHSH, LQKENI. This CDR3 spans 15 amino acids. CDR3 amino acids: CASSPTERVGNEQFF. For the CDR3, the DNA is TGTGCCAGCTCACCCACCGAGAGGGTGGGGAATGAGCAGTTCTTC.

The chain employs TRBV19 and TRBJ1-1; 9 bases agree with TRBD1. The V segment lost 8 bases and the J segment 9 bases; nucleotides outside the gene matches: 13. The CDR3 contains 14 residues. Per germline, CDR1 LNHDA and CDR2 SQIVND (reference sequence). The CDR3 loop reads CASSAGTGRRQAFF. The CDR3 nucleotides are TGTGCCAGTTCCGCCGGGACAGGGAGAAGACAAGCTTTCTTT.

The CDR3 reads CASRERPGQGFSGANVLTF. The CDR3 nucleotides read TGTGCCAGCAGGGAACGCCCCGGACAGGGCTTCTCTGGGGCCAACGTCCTGACTTTC. This chain joins TRBV2 and TRBJ2-6, with 8 bases that match TRBD1. The junction had 13 bases not matched to a gene; V was cut back by 6 bases and J by 0 bases. The CDR3 runs to 19 residues. Per the germline V gene, CDR1 is SNHLY and CDR2 is FYNNEI.

The chain combines TRBV7-2 with TRBJ2-7, with 8 nucleotides matching TRBD2. The ends lost 1 base at V and 3 bases at J; junction bases unmatched: 11. The CDR3 is 17 amino acids. The germline CDR1 and CDR2 sequences are SGHTA and FQGNSA. CDR3 amino acids: CASSLDVLAGGSYEQYF. The CDR3 DNA is TGTGCCAGCAGCTTAGACGTGTTGGCGGGAGGTAGCTACGAGCAGTACTTC.

This clone was detected ten times or more. V gene TRBV2 combines with J gene TRBJ2-1; 10 nucleotides line up with TRBD1. Germline CDR1 and CDR2: SNHLY and FYNNEI. V gave up 4 bases and J gave up 7 bases; unmatched junction bases: 4. The CDR3 loop spans 14 amino acids. This chain's CDR3 is CASSGQGAGNEQFF. The CDR3 DNA reads as TGTGCCAGCAGTGGACAGGGGGCCGGTAATGAGCAGTTCTTC.

Points on this clone: Germline and junction disagree at one end, which may indicate a read error. V usage is TRBV7-2 and J usage is TRBJ2-5, with a weak D call TRBD1 (6 bases). The CDR3 consists of 15 residues. From germline, CDR1 is SGHTA and CDR2 FQGNSA. CDR3 nucleotides: TGTGCCGGCAGATGGTTCGGACAGATCGAAGAGACCCAGTACTTC. It translates to CAGRWFGQIEETQYF.

The chain links TRBV5-4 to TRBJ2-1, with 10 bases identical to TRBD2. Looked up from germline, CDR1 is SGHNT and CDR2 is YYREEE (reference sequence). The CDR3 has 15 residues. Trimming at V came to 4 bases and at J to 7 bases, leaving 8 bases not matched to a gene. CDR3: CASSQPSGSKNEQFF. The DNA for the CDR3 is TGTGCCAGCAGCCAACCTAGCGGGAGTAAGAATGAGCAGTTCTTC.